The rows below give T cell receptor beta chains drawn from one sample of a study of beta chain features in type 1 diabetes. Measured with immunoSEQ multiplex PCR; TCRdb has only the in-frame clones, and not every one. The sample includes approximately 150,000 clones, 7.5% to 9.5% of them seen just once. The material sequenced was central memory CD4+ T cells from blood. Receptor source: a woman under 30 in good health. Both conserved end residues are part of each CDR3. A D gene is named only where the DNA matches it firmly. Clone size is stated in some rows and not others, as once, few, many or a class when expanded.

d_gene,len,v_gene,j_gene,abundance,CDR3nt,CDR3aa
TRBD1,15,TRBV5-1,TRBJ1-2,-,TGCGCCAGCAGCTTGGAGGCAGGGGGCGCGTATGGCTACACCTTC,CASSLEAGGAYGYTF
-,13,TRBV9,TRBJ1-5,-,TGTGCCAGCAGCGAGGACTGGGATCAGCCCCAGCATTTT,CASSEDWDQPQHF
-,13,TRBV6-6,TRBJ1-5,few,TGTGCCAGCAGTTCGGAGGAGGGGCAGCCCCAGCATTTT,CASSSEEGQPQHF
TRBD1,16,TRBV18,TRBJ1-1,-,TGTGCCAGCTCACCAAGGTCCCAGGGGGGAAACACTGAAGCTTTCTTT,CASSPRSQGGNTEAFF
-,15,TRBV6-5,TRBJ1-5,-,TGTGCCAGCAGTTACTCGTGGGGCCTCAATCAGCCCCAGCATTTT,CASSYSWGLNQPQHF
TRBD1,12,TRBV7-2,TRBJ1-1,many,TGTGCCAGCGACAGGGTAAGCACTGAAGCTTTCTTT,CASDRVSTEAFF
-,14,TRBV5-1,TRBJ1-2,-,TGCGCCAGCTCCCGACAGGCAACTAACTATGGCTACACCTTC,CASSRQATNYGYTF
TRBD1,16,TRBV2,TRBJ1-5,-,TGTGCCAGCAGTGATAGGACAGGGGGAAGCAATCAGCCCCAGCATTTT,CASSDRTGGSNQPQHF
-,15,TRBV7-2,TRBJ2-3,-,TGTGCCAGCAGCCCGGACTCCAGTAGAATGGATACGCAGTATTTT,CASSPDSSRMDTQYF
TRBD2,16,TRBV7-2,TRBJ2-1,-,TGTGCCAGCAGCCCTGGAGGGACTAGCAAAGGGAATGAGCAGTTCTTC,CASSPGGTSKGNEQFF
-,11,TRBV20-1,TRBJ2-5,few,TGCAGTGTATCCAGGGGAGAGACCCAGTACTTC,CSVSRGETQYF
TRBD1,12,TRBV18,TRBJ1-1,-,TGTGCCAGCTCACCAGAGGGACAGGACGCTTTCTTT,CASSPEGQDAFF
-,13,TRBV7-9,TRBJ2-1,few,TGTGCCAGCAGCTTGGGCGTAGACAATGAGCAGTTCTTC,CASSLGVDNEQFF
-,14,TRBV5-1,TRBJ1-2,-,TGCGCCAGCAGCTTCAACGGGGGAAACTATGGCTACACCTTC,CASSFNGGNYGYTF
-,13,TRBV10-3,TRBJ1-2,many,TGTGCCATCCGCCCCGGGGAGGAAGGGGGCTACACCTTC,CAIRPGEEGGYTF
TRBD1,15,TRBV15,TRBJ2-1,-,TGTGCCACCAACCCGGACAGGGGGCCTAGAAATGAGCAGTTCTTC,CATNPDRGPRNEQFF
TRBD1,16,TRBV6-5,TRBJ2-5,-,TGTGCCAGCAGTTACGGGACAGTGGGGTTGGGGGAGACCCAGTACTTC,CASSYGTVGLGETQYF
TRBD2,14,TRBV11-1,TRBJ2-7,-,TGTGCCAGCAGCTTAAGCGGGAGGCAATACGAGCAGTACTTC,CASSLSGRQYEQYF
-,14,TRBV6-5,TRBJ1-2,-,TGTGCCAGCAAAGAACCTATTGGGGGAGGAGGCTACACCTTC,CASKEPIGGGGYTF
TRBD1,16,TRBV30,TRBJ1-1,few,TGTGCCTGGAGTGGTTGGACAGGAAATGATGGGGGGAAAGCTTTCTTT,CAWSGWTGNDGGKAFF
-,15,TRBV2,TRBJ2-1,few,TGTGCCAGCAGTTCTCCGGGACAAGGGATTAATGAGCAGTTCTTC,CASSSPGQGINEQFF
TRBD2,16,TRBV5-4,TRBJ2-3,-,TGTGCCAGCAGCTTGGGTGGGACTAGCGTGACAGATACGCAGTATTTT,CASSLGGTSVTDTQYF
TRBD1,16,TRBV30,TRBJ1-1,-,TGTGCCTGGACCACCTCAGGACAGGGGCTGGTCACTGAAGCTTTCTTT,CAWTTSGQGLVTEAFF
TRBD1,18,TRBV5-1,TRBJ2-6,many,TGCGCCAGCAGCACCCCCGGGACAGGGGGCGCTGGGGCCAACGTCCTGACTTTC,CASSTPGTGGAGANVLTF
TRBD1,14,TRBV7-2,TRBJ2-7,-,TGTGCCAGCAACCGGGACAGGGGACCCTACGAGCAGTACTTC,CASNRDRGPYEQYF
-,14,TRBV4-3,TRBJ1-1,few,TGCGCCAGCAGCCAAGTTGGAGCGAACACTGAAGCTTTCTTT,CASSQVGANTEAFF
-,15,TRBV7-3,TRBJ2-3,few,TGTGCCAGCAGCCAGAGGGGACTCGAATCAGATACGCAGTATTTT,CASSQRGLESDTQYF